The 17 T cell receptor beta chains presented below share a single source sample, sequenced in a study of blood T cell repertoires in COVID-19. The assay was immunoSEQ multiplex PCR, and TCRdb's table has in-frame clones only and misses some. The sample has over 100,000 clones, 84% seen once. The sequencing sample was made of peripheral blood. The receptor source for this set is a woman aged 80 or over with active or convalescent COVID-19.

This clone has just one count. This chain connects TRBV5-1 to TRBJ1-4; TRBD1 agrees at 7 bases. V shed 4 bases and J 2 bases; nucleotides not matched to a gene: 2. CDR3 length equals 14 residues. Germline V gives CDR1 SGHRS, CDR2 YFSETQ. CDR3 region: CASSQGQTNEKLFF. CDR3 bases: TGCGCCAGCAGCCAGGGACAGACTAATGAAAAACTGTTTTTT.

The chain combines TRBV9 with TRBJ2-7; 7 bases fit TRBD2. The CDR3 is 11 amino acids. The germline V gene encodes CDR1 SGDLS and CDR2 YYNGEE. V shed 7 bases and J 5 bases; nucleotides not matched to a gene: 3. The DNA of the CDR3 is TGTGCCAGCGACACTAGCGACGAGCAGTACTTC. Protein: CASDTSDEQYF.

The chain employs TRBV11-3 and TRBJ1-1; D is perhaps TRBD1 (6 bases). The V end was cut by 1 base, the J end by 0 bases, with 9 bases between. The CDR3 extends over 15 amino acids. Per the germline V gene, CDR1 is SGHNT and CDR2 is YENEEA. The DNA for the CDR3 is TGTGCCAGCAGCTTAGGTTCAGGGGTGAACACTGAAGCTTTCTTT. Protein product: CASSLGSGVNTEAFF.

This chain links TRBV19 with TRBJ1-4; no clear D gene. V lost 5 bases and J lost 3, with 13 bases in between. The CDR3 is made up of 15 amino acids. From germline, CDR1 is LNHDA and CDR2 SQIVND (reference sequence). CDR3 nucleotide sequence: TGTGCCAGTAGTCCGGACCGGCGGGCTAATGAAAAACTGTTTTTT. Translated: CASSPDRRANEKLFF.

V gene TRBV2 combines with J gene TRBJ2-7, with a weak D call TRBD2 (6 bases). CDR3 length: 14 amino acids. Trimming took off 4 bases at V and 7 bases at J, with 17 bases between the two ends. Looked up from germline, CDR1 is SNHLY and CDR2 is FYNNEI. In nucleotides, the CDR3 is TGTGCCAGCAGTGTGAGGATCGGGAGCGGGGAGCAGTACTTC. Amino acid sequence: CASSVRIGSGEQYF.

The rearrangement joins TRBV18 to TRBJ1-1; the D is unclear. V lost 0 bases to trimming and J lost 4 bases, with 15 bases between them. CDR1 and CDR2 (germline): KGHSH, LQKENI. CDR3 size: 16 residues. CDR3 sequence reads: CASSPPRSGMGTEAFF. In DNA form, the CDR3 reads TGTGCCAGCTCACCACCGAGGTCGGGGATGGGCACTGAAGCTTTCTTT.

The chain couples TRBV29-1 to TRBJ1-1; 8 nucleotides match TRBD1. Germline CDR1 and CDR2: SQVTM and ANQGSEA. This CDR3 is 12 amino acids long. V lost 6 bases, J lost 5 bases, and 5 bases stayed unmatched. The CDR3 reads CSVLRQGTEAFF. The CDR3 DNA is TGCAGCGTATTAAGACAGGGGACTGAAGCTTTCTTT.

This rearrangement joins TRBV21-1 to TRBJ2-2; no DNA check was done on the table's D call, TRBD2. TRBV21-1 is a pseudogene. The CDR3 spans 20 residues. CDR3: CASSHRTSGRAFQNTGELFF. DNA of the CDR3: TGTGCCAGCAGCCACCGGACTAGCGGGAGGGCCTTTCAAAACACCGGGGAGCTGTTTTTT.

The chain recombines TRBV10-3 with TRBJ2-3; 14 bases align to TRBD2. The CDR3 has 17 residues. Unmatched junction bases numbered 10, after V lost 5 bases and J lost 6 bases. Germline lookup yields CDR1 ENHRY and CDR2 SYGVKD. In nucleotides, the CDR3 is TGTGCCATCAGTTCGTCAGGGACTAGCGGGAGACGGGATACGCAGTATTTT. Protein: CAISSSGTSGRRDTQYF.

The gene calls are TRBV4-2 and TRBJ2-7; 10 bases are shared with TRBD2. V gave up 1 base and J gave up 10 bases; unmatched junction bases: 16. Per germline, CDR1 LGHNA and CDR2 YNFKEQ. This CDR3 has 17 amino acids. The CDR3 reads CASSQVSLAGEIRTQYF. Here the CDR3 DNA reads TGTGCCAGCAGCCAAGTTTCCCTAGCGGGAGAAATCCGCACCCAGTACTTC.

The count of this clone is one. The chain has TRBV12-3 or TRBV12-4 and TRBJ1-2; a possible D gene is TRBD1 (5 bases). The CDR3 covers 13 residues. V was pared by 5 bases and J by 10 bases, with 17 bases between. CDR3 region: CASSALQGKVYTF. CDR3 nucleotides: TGTGCCAGCAGTGCCCTCCAGGGAAAGGTCTACACCTTC.

The chain employs TRBV5-4 and TRBJ2-3, with TRBD2 matching 10 bases. The CDR3 loop spans 15 amino acids. Looked up from germline, CDR1 is SGHNT and CDR2 is YYREEE (reference sequence). J gave up 6 bases and V 1 base, and 5 bases lay outside the gene matches. The CDR3 DNA reads TGTGCCAGCAGCTTGTCTAGCGGGAGAGATGATACGCAGTATTTT. It is translated as CASSLSSGRDDTQYF.

The rearrangement joins TRBV9 to TRBJ1-5; TRBD1 matches at 9 bases. V lost 3 bases and J lost 6; bases outside the gene matches: 4. Germline V gene lookup returns CDR1 SGDLS and CDR2 YYNGEE. The CDR3 runs to 14 residues. The CDR3 protein is CASSAWDRAQPQHF. As DNA, the CDR3 is TGTGCCAGCAGCGCCTGGGACAGGGCTCAGCCCCAGCATTTT.

The V gene is TRBV28, the J gene TRBJ2-3, with 7 bases aligning to TRBD2. V shed 6 bases, J shed 4 bases, and the junction held 10 bases outside the gene matches. Germline CDR1 is MDHEN and CDR2 is SYDVKM. The CDR3 has 15 amino acids. For the CDR3, the DNA is TGTGCCAGCAGCCCAGCGGGAAGTGCTTCAGATACGCAGTATTTT. Translating gives CASSPAGSASDTQYF.

This sequence joins TRBV19 and TRBJ2-7; D perhaps matches TRBD2 (7 bases). The CDR3 is made up of 16 amino acids. In germline, CDR1 is LNHDA, CDR2 SQIVND (reference sequence). V lost 4 bases, J lost 3 bases, and 19 bases lay in between. For the CDR3, the DNA is TGTGCCAGTAGTACCACCCGGGGGGCCCGCTACTACGAGCAGTACTTC. Translated: CASSTTRGARYYEQYF.

V is TRBV27 and J is TRBJ2-7, with TRBD1 matching 9 bases. Germline CDR1 is MNHEY and CDR2 is SMNVEV (reference sequence). The CDR3 sequence is 14 residues long. Germline trimming cut 3 bases from V and 4 bases from J; bases unmatched to any gene: 4. As DNA, the CDR3 is TGTGCCAGCAGTTTGGTACAGGGGGCGTACGAGCAGTACTTC. This sequence encodes CASSLVQGAYEQYF.

V and J are TRBV2 and TRBJ2-1, with TRBD2 as a possible D gene (5 bases). Trimming removed 4 bases from V and 0 bases from J, with 10 bases in between. CDR1 is SNHLY, CDR2 FYNNEI, per germline. The CDR3 is 15 residues long. CDR3 sequence reads: CASSVSVSSYNEQFF. Written as DNA, the CDR3 is TGTGCCAGCAGTGTTAGCGTGAGCTCCTACAATGAGCAGTTCTTC.